This T cell receptor (beta chain) stems from a study of cytotoxic CD8 clonotypes in ibrutinib-treated CLL. General study points: The study found public clonotypes uncommon, contracting or stable on treatment.

Only in-frame clones appear in the TCRdb table, and some are missing; sequencing was by immunoSEQ multiplex PCR. This sample has 160,000 or so clones; 81% occur once, and the top ten carry around 2.1%. In the case of this clone: The antigen is undetermined.

Trimming took 3 bases from V and 4 from J; bases not matched to a gene: 7. This CDR3 has 16 amino acids. Germline V gene lookup returns CDR1 SGHDN and CDR2 FVKESK. This sequence was found in a human donor with chronic lymphocytic leukemia. The chain carries TRBV14 and TRBJ1-1; 11 bases fit TRBD1. This specimen was PBMCs, taken after 12 months of ibrutinib treatment. CDR3 residues: CASSQTGDRGATEAFF. DNA of the CDR3: TGTGCCAGCAGCCAGACCGGGGACAGGGGGGCCACTGAAGCTTTCTTT.